Listed here are 19 T cell receptor beta chains from one sample, sequenced in a study of a mutant IDH1 vaccine in newly diagnosed glioma. The assay was immunoSEQ multiplex PCR, and TCRdb's table has in-frame clones only and misses some. The sample includes tens of thousands of clones, roughly nine tenths of them seen just once. Time point of the sample: week 5, during vaccination. The investigators gave 300 ug of mutant IDH1 20-mer peptide in each vaccine dose, together with topical imiquimod. Their cognate antigens are unknown. This sample comprised PBMCs, obtained from a glioma patient whose treatment included an IDH1 peptide vaccine. Every receptor here comes from a woman aged 45-65 years with glioma.

In the case of this clone: Other DNA sequences in the same sample also yield this CDR3. This chain connects TRBV9 to TRBJ2-3, with unresolved D. Germline V gene lookup returns CDR1 SGDLS and CDR2 YYNGEE. V gave up 0 bases and J gave up 1 base, with 6 bases separating them. CDR3 size: 14 residues. CDR3 sequence: CASSVASGTDTQYF. The DNA of the CDR3 is TGTGCCAGCAGCGTAGCCTCTGGCACAGATACGCAGTATTTT.

The chain couples TRBV6-5 to TRBJ1-2; D is undetermined. The CDR3 totals 12 residues. V dropped 0 bases and J dropped 4 bases, with 3 bases sitting between them. Germline V gene data show CDR1 as MNHEY and CDR2 as SVGAGI. The CDR3 DNA is TGTGCCAGCAGTTACTCAGGCTATGGCTACACCTTC. Protein product: CASSYSGYGYTF.

The chain uses TRBV28 and TRBJ1-4; no clear D. Trimming removed 6 bases from V and 5 bases from J, with 13 bases in between. From germline, CDR1 is MDHEN and CDR2 SYDVKM. There are 14 residues in the CDR3. The CDR3 spells CASSSIRANEKLFF. The CDR3 DNA is TGTGCCAGCAGCTCCATCCGGGCCAATGAAAAACTGTTTTTT.

This clone was counted a single time. The chain couples TRBV5-1 to TRBJ1-3; D gene unclear. V was pared by 6 bases and J by 0 bases, with 7 bases between. Germline CDR1 and CDR2: SGHRS and YFSETQ. The CDR3 consists of 13 residues. The CDR3 DNA follows: TGCGCCAGCAAGGAGAGCTCTGGAAACACCATATATTTT. It codes for CASKESSGNTIYF. The whole variable domain, remainder taken from reference TRBV5-1 and TRBJ1-3, is KAGVTQTPRYLIKTRGQQVTLSCSPISGHRSVSWYQQTPGQGLQFLFEYFSETQRNKGNFPGRFSGRQFSNSRSEMNVSTLELGDSALYLCASKESSGNTIYFGEGSWLTVV.

This sequence joins TRBV29-1 and TRBJ2-7, with D unresolved. This CDR3 comprises 13 residues. Germline V gene sequence: CDR1 SQVTM, CDR2 ANQGSEA. Deletions cut 0 bases from V and 1 base from J, with 7 bases between. The CDR3 DNA reads TGCAGCGTTGAAGATCCGGGTTCCTACGAGCAGTACTTC. It translates to CSVEDPGSYEQYF.

The rearrangement joins TRBV5-8 to TRBJ2-6; D is unclear. CDR1 and CDR2 from the germline V gene are SGHTS and YDEGEE. V shed 1 base and J shed 4 bases, with 9 bases lying between them. The CDR3 length is 15 residues. The CDR3 loop is CASSLIRSGANVLTF. The CDR3 nucleotides read TGTGCCAGCAGCTTGATTAGGTCCGGGGCCAACGTCCTGACTTTC. The full variable domain, rest sourced from reference TRBV5-8 and TRBJ2-6, is EAGVTQSPTHLIKTRGQQATLRCSPISGHTSVYWYQQALGLGLQFLLWYDEGEERNRGNFPPRFSGRQFPNYSSELNVNALELEDSALYLCASSLIRSGANVLTFGAGSRLTVL.

The chain recombines TRBV5-4 with TRBJ1-1; D gene ambiguous. The CDR3 is made up of 13 amino acids. Germline-derived CDR1 and CDR2 are SGHNT and YYREEE (reference sequence). Trimming took off 0 bases at V and 0 bases at J, with 3 bases between the two ends. CDR3 DNA sequence: TGTGCCAGCAGCTTGGAGATGAACACTGAAGCTTTCTTT. Translation: CASSLEMNTEAFF.

The J gene is TRBJ2-7, the V gene TRBV5-4, with D perhaps being TRBD1 or TRBD2 (5 bases each). V lost 0 bases and J 1 base, leaving 11 bases between the germline ends. In germline, CDR1 is SGHNT, CDR2 YYREEE (reference sequence). The CDR3 is 15 amino acids. The CDR3, as DNA: TGTGCCAGCAGCTTGGGGGGACCGCTTTCCTACGAGCAGTACTTC. Residues: CASSLGGPLSYEQYF.

The chain couples TRBV7-9 to TRBJ1-1, with TRBD1 matching 9 bases. Unmatched junction bases numbered 14, after V lost 5 bases and J lost 1 base. The germline V gene encodes CDR1 SEHNR and CDR2 FQNEAQ (reference sequence). The CDR3 runs 18 residues. The CDR3 sequence is CASSTRTGATLSNTEAFF. The CDR3 DNA sequence: TGTGCCAGCAGCACCCGGACAGGGGCTACACTATCGAACACTGAAGCTTTCTTT.

This clone was detected only once. The CDR3 DNA reads as TGTGCCAGCAGTTACGGACGGACGAACACTGAAGCTTTCTTT. It yields the protein CASSYGRTNTEAFF. This chain uses TRBV5-6 with TRBJ1-1; D remains unclear. CDR3 length: 14 residues. In germline, CDR1 is SGHDT, CDR2 YYEEEE. V was clipped by 5 bases and J by 1 base, with 12 bases between them. Variable domain in full (rest from reference TRBV5-6 and TRBJ1-1): DAGVTQSPTHLIKTRGQQVTLRCSPKSGHDTVSWYQQALGQGPQFIFQYYEEEERQRGNFPDRFSGHQFPNYSSELNVNALLLGDSALYLCASSYGRTNTEAFFGQGTRLTVV.

The rearrangement uses TRBV2 and TRBJ2-6; 7 bases agree with TRBD2. Germline CDR1 is SNHLY and CDR2 is FYNNEI. The CDR3 runs 15 residues. The V gene end was trimmed by 7 bases and the J gene end by 1 base; junction bases not matched to a gene: 4. DNA of the CDR3: TGTGCCAGCACTATTAGCGGGTCTGGGGCCAACGTCCTGACTTTC. This encodes CASTISGSGANVLTF. Supplemented by reference TRBV2 and TRBJ2-6, the full variable domain reads EPEVTQTPSHQVTQMGQEVILRCVPISNHLYFYWYRQILGQKVEFLVSFYNNEISEKSEIFDDQFSVERPDGSNFTLKIRSTKLEDSAMYFCASTISGSGANVLTFGAGSRLTVL.

This clone was seen once. This chain links TRBV27 with TRBJ2-7; TRBD1 is a possible D gene (6 bases). Trimming took off 3 bases at V and 2 bases at J, with 14 bases between the two ends. Germline V lookup: CDR1 MNHEY, CDR2 SMNVEV (reference sequence). The CDR3 contains 15 residues. The CDR3 sequence is CASSFTRGGTYEQYF. CDR3 coding DNA: TGTGCCAGCAGTTTCACCAGGGGCGGAACCTACGAGCAGTACTTC.

This rearrangement joins TRBV10-1 to TRBJ2-1; 9 bases map to TRBD2. Germline V lookup: CDR1 WNHNN, CDR2 SYGVQD (reference sequence). J was trimmed by 11 bases and V by 3 bases; bases with no gene match: 5. The CDR3 totals 13 residues. DNA of the CDR3: TGCGCCAGCAGTGATAGGGCGGGAGGGAAGCAGTTCTTC. Translation gives CASSDRAGGKQFF.

The rearrangement uses TRBV13 and TRBJ1-1; D gene uncertain. Germline V gene sequence: CDR1 PRHDT, CDR2 FYEKMQ (reference sequence). The CDR3 totals 12 residues. V was trimmed by 1 base and J by 3 bases, leaving 3 bases between them. The CDR3 sequence: CASSLVDTEAFF. Written as DNA, the CDR3 is TGTGCCAGCAGCTTAGTGGACACTGAAGCTTTCTTT. Looking up the rest from reference TRBV13 and TRBJ1-1 gives the full variable domain: AAGVIQSPRHLIKEKRETATLKCYPIPRHDTVYWYQQGPGQDPQFLISFYEKMQSDKGSIPDRFSAQQFSDYHSELNMSSLELGDSALYFCASSLVDTEAFFGQGTRLTVV.

The V and J genes are TRBV10-3 and TRBJ2-7, with 13 bases aligning to TRBD2. Per germline, CDR1 ENHRY and CDR2 SYGVKD. V was clipped by 10 bases and J by 5 bases; unmatched bases: 5. CDR3 length: 13 residues. In DNA, the CDR3 is TGTGCCAGCTCCGGACTAGCGGGAGACGAGCAGTACTTC. Translation gives CASSGLAGDEQYF.

V and J are TRBV28 and TRBJ1-2; D call uncertain. CDR3 length equals 16 residues. V dropped 3 bases and J dropped 4 bases, with 18 bases sitting between them. CDR1 is MDHEN and CDR2 is SYDVKM in the germline V gene. CDR3 DNA sequence: TGTGCCAGCAGTTTTTTAGGACCCGGAGAGAGCTATGGCTACACCTTC. This gives the protein CASSFLGPGESYGYTF.

This clone has a handful of counts. This chain links TRBV6-5 with TRBJ1-4; weak D call: TRBD1 (6 bases). Trimming cost V 0 bases and J 7 bases, with 12 bases left between them. CDR1 and CDR2 (germline): MNHEY, SVGAGI. CDR3 length equals 15 residues. DNA for the CDR3: TGTGCCAGCAGTTACTCGTCAGGGGTTAGTGAAAAACTGTTTTTT. This codes for CASSYSSGVSEKLFF.

This clone was recorded once. J is TRBJ1-4 and V is TRBV11-2, with D maybe TRBD1 (5 bases). The CDR3 totals 16 residues. The V end lost 2 bases, the J end lost 15 bases, and 25 bases lay between the germline ends. Per germline, CDR1 SGHAT and CDR2 FQNNGV. The DNA of the CDR3 is TGTGCCAGCAGCTTACAAAGGATTGGTTTTGGGGGGAGGGTGTTTTTT. Protein product: CASSLQRIGFGGRVFF.

V is TRBV6-6 and J is TRBJ1-6, with TRBD1 as a possible D gene (5 bases). Deletions cut 5 bases from V and 2 bases from J, with 13 bases between. This CDR3 has 16 residues. Germline V CDR1 and CDR2: MNHNY, SVGAGI (reference sequence). CDR3 residues: CASSPSQGAYNSPLHF. The CDR3 DNA reads TGTGCCAGCAGTCCATCCCAGGGCGCCTATAATTCACCCCTCCACTTT.